These 9 T cell receptor beta chains came from one sample sequenced in a study of OX40 agonist ivuxolimab in advanced cancers. Assay used: immunoSEQ multiplex PCR; TCRdb lists only in-frame clones, some missing. The sample holds about 22,000 clones, 84% seen once. The starting material was CD4+ or CD8+ T cells sorted from blood, obtained in a trial of the OX40 agonist ivuxolimab. The receptors here all came from an adult with an advanced solid tumor such as melanoma, head and neck, liver or kidney cancer.

V usage is TRBV5-5 and J usage is TRBJ1-5, with D perhaps matching TRBD1 (5 bases). The V gene lost 0 bases and the J gene lost 6 bases, with 13 bases spanning the gap. Germline CDR1 is SGHKS and CDR2 is YYEKEE (reference sequence). There are 15 residues in the CDR3. DNA for the CDR3: TGTGCCAGCAGCTTGGTAGGGGCTGGTAGTCAGCCCCAGCATTTT. It specifies CASSLVGAGSQPQHF.

The chain employs TRBV5-1 and TRBJ2-5; D may match TRBD1 or TRBD2 (5 bases each). The end of the DNA is better explained by TRBJ2-7, so the J call may be wrong. This CDR3 is built from 15 residues. Germline CDR1 and CDR2: SGHRS and YFSETQ. The CDR3 loop reads CASSEGWGSSYEQYF. CDR3 nucleotides: TGCGCCAGCAGCGAGGGTTGGGGGAGCTCCTACGAGCAGTACTTC.

The chain combines TRBV27 with TRBJ2-3; unclear D gene. The germline gives CDR1 MNHEY, CDR2 SMNVEV (reference sequence). CDR3 size: 12 residues. V was cut by 4 bases and J by 1 base, with 3 bases left in between. The CDR3 region has the DNA TGTGCCAGCAGTTCACGCACAGATACGCAGTATTTT. It is translated as CASSSRTDTQYF.

This sequence joins TRBV6-6 and TRBJ2-3; 7 bases fit TRBD2. Trimming at V came to 4 bases and at J to 0 bases, leaving 4 bases not matched to a gene. Germline CDR1 is MNHNY and CDR2 is SVGAGI (reference sequence). The CDR3 runs to 15 residues. The CDR3 reads CASSFSGASTDTQYF. DNA for the CDR3: TGTGCCAGCAGTTTCAGCGGGGCTAGCACAGATACGCAGTATTTT.

In this sample, this clone turned up a few times. The V call is TRBV7-6, the J call TRBJ1-1; D uncertain. The CDR3 contains 14 residues. The germline V and J ends were trimmed by 1 base and 0 bases, with 6 bases remaining between them. Germline V gives CDR1 SGHVS, CDR2 FNYEAQ. CDR3 amino acids: CASSLDIMNTEAFF. CDR3 sequence (DNA): TGTGCCAGCAGCTTAGATATAATGAACACTGAAGCTTTCTTT.

This clone was seen just once. The V gene is TRBV29-1, the J gene TRBJ2-5; D ambiguous. With 3 bases removed from V and 5 bases from J, the gap between germline ends came to 19 bases. Per germline, CDR1 SQVTM and CDR2 ANQGSEA. The CDR3 is 15 amino acids. The CDR3 DNA is TGCAGCGTTGATCCGGACCGTGAAGGGCGGGAGACCCAGTACTTC. Translation gives CSVDPDREGRETQYF.

The chain links TRBV10-3 to TRBJ2-3, with a tentative D call TRBD2 (6 bases). Germline V lookup: CDR1 ENHRY, CDR2 SYGVKD. V was trimmed by 4 bases and J by 6 bases, leaving 17 bases between them. CDR3 size: 15 residues. The CDR3, as DNA: TGTGCCATCAGTGCCCCGGGACTGCTAGAGGATACGCAGTATTTT. Its translation is CAISAPGLLEDTQYF.

The chain employs TRBV6-1 and TRBJ2-7, with D hard to call. V was clipped by 6 bases and J by 4 bases, with 4 bases between them. There are 10 residues in the CDR3. From germline, CDR1 is MNHNS and CDR2 SASEGT. The CDR3 protein is CASRLYEQYF. The DNA of the CDR3 is TGTGCCAGCAGACTGTACGAGCAGTACTTC.

The V call is TRBV6-1, the J call TRBJ2-7, with TRBD1 matching 7 bases. The CDR3 consists of 15 residues. The germline V gene has CDR1 MNHNS and CDR2 SASEGT. The trim removed 6 bases at V and 3 bases at J, leaving 11 bases unmatched. CDR3 protein: CASRGRQGSGYEQYF. The CDR3 region has the DNA TGTGCCAGCAGGGGTCGACAGGGCAGCGGCTACGAGCAGTACTTC.